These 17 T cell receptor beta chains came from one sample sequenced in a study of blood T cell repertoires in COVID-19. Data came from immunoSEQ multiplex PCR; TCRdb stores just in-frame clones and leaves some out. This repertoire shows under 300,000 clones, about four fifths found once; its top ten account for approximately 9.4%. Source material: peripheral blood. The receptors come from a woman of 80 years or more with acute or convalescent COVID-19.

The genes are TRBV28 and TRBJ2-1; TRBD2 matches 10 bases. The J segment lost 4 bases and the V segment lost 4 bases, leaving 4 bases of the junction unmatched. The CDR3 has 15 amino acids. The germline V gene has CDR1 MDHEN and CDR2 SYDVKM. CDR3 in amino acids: CASSSLLAGYNEQFF. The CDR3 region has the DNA TGTGCCAGCAGTTCCCTACTAGCGGGGTACAATGAGCAGTTCTTC.

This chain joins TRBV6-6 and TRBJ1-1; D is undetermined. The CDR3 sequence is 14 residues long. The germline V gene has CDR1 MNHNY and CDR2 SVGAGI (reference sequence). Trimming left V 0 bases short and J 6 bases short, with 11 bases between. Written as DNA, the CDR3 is TGTGCCAGCAGTTACTCGAGTCAGGTCGCTGAAGCTTTCTTT. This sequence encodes CASSYSSQVAEAFF.

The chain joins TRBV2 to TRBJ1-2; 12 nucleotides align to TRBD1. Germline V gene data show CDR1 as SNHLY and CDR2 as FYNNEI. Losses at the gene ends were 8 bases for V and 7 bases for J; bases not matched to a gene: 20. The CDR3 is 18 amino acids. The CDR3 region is CASSPTNTGTGGWGGYTF. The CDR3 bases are TGTGCCAGCTCCCCTACCAATACCGGGACAGGGGGCTGGGGTGGCTACACCTTC.

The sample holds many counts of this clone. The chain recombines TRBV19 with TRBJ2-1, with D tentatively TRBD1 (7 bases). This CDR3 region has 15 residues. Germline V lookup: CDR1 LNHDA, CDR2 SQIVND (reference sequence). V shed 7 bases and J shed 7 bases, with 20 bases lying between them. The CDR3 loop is CASKRTGGVGNEQFF. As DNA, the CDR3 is TGTGCCAGTAAAAGGACAGGAGGGGTGGGAAATGAGCAGTTCTTC.

The CDR3 bases are TGCGCCAGCAGCTTGGATGTTGGGACTTACCGTGAAAAACTGTTTTTT. Translated: CASSLDVGTYREKLFF. The J gene is TRBJ1-4, the V gene TRBV5-1; D possibly corresponds to TRBD1 (5 bases). There are 16 residues in the CDR3. The ends were cut back, 0 bases at V and 7 bases at J, with 16 bases in the middle. The germline V gene has CDR1 SGHRS and CDR2 YFSETQ.

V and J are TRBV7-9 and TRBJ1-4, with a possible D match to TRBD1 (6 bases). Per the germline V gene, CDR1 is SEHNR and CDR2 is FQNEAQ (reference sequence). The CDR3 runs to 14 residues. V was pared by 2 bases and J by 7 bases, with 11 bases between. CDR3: CASSLSGVGEKLFF. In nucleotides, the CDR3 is TGTGCCAGCAGCTTATCAGGGGTTGGTGAAAAACTGTTTTTT.

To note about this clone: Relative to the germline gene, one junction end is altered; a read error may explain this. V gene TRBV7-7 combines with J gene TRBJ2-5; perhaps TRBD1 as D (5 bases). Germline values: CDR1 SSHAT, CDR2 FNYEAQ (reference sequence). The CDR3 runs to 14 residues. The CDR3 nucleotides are TGTGCTAGCAGTCGTACAGGTTTCGGGGAGACCCAGTACTTC. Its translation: CASSRTGFGETQYF.

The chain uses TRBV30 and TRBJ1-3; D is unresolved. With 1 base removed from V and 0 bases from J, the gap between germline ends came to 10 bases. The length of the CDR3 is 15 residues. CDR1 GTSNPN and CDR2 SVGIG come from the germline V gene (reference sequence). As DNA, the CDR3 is TGTGCCTGGAGTGGAGAAACCCCCTCTGGAAACACCATATATTTT. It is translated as CAWSGETPSGNTIYF.

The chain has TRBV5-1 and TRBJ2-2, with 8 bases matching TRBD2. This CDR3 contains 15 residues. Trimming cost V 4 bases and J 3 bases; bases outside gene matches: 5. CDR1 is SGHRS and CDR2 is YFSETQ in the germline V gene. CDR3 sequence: CASSPRGGHTGELFF. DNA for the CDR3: TGCGCCAGCAGCCCCCGGGGGGGCCACACCGGGGAGCTGTTTTTT.

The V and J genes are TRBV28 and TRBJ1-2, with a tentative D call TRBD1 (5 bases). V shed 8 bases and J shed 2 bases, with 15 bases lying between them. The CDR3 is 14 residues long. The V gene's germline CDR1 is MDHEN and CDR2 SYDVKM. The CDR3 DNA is TGTGCCAGCGAGGGGCGGGGCGACAACTATGGCTACACCTTC. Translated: CASEGRGDNYGYTF.

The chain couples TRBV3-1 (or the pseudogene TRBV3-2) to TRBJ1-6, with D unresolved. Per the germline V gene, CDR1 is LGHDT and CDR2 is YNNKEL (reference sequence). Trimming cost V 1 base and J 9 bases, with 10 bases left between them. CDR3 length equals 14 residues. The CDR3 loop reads CASSQGRGGSPLHF. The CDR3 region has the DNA TGTGCCAGCAGCCAAGGGCGGGGAGGTTCACCCCTCCACTTT.

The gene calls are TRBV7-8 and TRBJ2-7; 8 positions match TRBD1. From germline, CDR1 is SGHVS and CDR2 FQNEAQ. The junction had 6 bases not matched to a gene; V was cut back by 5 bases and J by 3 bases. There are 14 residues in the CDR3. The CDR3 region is CASSQGAGDYEQYF. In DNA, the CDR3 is TGTGCCAGCAGCCAGGGGGCTGGTGACTACGAGCAGTACTTC.

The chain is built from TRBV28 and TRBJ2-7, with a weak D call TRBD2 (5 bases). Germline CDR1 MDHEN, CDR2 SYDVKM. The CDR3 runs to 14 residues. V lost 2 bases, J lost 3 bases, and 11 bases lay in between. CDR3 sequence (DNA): TGTGCCAGCAGTTTAGTTACGGGAAACTACGAGCAGTACTTC. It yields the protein CASSLVTGNYEQYF.

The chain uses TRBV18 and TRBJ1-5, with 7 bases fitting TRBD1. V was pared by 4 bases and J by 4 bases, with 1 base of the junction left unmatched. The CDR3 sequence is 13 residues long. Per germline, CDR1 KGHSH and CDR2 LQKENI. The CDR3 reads CASSQTGNQPQHF. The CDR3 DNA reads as TGTGCCAGCTCACAGACAGGGAATCAGCCCCAGCATTTT.

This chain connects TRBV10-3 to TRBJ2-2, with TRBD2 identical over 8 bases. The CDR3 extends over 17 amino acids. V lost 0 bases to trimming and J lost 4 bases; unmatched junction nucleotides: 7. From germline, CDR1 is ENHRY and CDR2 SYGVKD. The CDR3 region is CAISESYAGGLTGELFF. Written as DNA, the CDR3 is TGTGCCATCAGTGAGTCGTATGCGGGGGGACTCACCGGGGAGCTGTTTTTT.

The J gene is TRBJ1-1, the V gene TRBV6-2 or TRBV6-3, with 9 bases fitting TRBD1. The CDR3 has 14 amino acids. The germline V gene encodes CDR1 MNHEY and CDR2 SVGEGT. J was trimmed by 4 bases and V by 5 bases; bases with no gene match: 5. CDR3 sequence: CASSPGQGRTEAFF. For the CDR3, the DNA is TGTGCCAGCAGTCCGGGACAGGGACGCACTGAAGCTTTCTTT.

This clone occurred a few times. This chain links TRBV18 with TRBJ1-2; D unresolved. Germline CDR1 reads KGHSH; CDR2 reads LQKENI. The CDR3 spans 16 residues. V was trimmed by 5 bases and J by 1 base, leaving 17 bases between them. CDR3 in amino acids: CASSSTPGTNNYGYTF. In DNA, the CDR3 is TGTGCCAGCTCATCCACCCCAGGTACCAATAACTATGGCTACACCTTC.